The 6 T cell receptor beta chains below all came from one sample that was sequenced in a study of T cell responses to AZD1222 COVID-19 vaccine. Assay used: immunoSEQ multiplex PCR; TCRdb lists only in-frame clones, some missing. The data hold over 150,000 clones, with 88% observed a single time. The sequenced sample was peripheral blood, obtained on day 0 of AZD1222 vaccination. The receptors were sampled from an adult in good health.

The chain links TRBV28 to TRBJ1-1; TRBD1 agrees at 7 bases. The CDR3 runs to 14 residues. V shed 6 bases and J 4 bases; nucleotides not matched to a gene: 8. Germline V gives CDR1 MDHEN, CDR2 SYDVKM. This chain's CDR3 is CASSPPTGITEAFF. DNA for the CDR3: TGTGCCAGCAGCCCCCCGACAGGGATCACTGAAGCTTTCTTT.

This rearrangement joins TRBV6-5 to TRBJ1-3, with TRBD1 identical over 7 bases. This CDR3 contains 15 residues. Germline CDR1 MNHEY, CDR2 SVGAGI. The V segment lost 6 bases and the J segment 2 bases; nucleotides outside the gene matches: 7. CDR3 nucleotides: TGTGCCAGCAGAAACGCAGGGGGTCCTGGAAACACCATATATTTT. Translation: CASRNAGGPGNTIYF.

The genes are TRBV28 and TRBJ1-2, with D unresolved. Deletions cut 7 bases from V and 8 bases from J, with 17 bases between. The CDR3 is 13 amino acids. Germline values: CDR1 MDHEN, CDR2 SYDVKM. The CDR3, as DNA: TGTGCCAGCATGTTCCCTGATCTTCGGGGCTACACCTTC. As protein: CASMFPDLRGYTF.

CDR3 nucleotide sequence: TGTGCCAGCGGGGGTAACTATGGCTACACCTTC. Its translation: CASGGNYGYTF. The rearrangement links TRBV7-8 to TRBJ1-2; tentative D call: TRBD1 (5 bases). V gave up 8 bases and J gave up 1 base, with 5 bases separating them. Germline V lookup: CDR1 SGHVS, CDR2 FQNEAQ. The CDR3 is made up of 11 amino acids. Complete variable domain (other parts from reference TRBV7-8 and TRBJ1-2): GAGVSQSPRYKVAKRGQDVALRCDPISGHVSLFWYQQALGQGPEFLTYFQNEAQLDKSGLPSDRFFAERPEGSVSTLKIQRTQQEDSAVYLCASGGNYGYTFGSGTRLTVV.

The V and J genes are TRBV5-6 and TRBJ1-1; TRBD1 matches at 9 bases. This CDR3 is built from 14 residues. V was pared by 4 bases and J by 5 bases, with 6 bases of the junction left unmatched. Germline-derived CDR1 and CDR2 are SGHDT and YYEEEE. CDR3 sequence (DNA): TGTGCCAGCAGCCCGGGGGACAGGGCAACTGAAGCTTTCTTT. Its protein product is CASSPGDRATEAFF. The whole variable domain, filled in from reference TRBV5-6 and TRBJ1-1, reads DAGVTQSPTHLIKTRGQQVTLRCSPKSGHDTVSWYQQALGQGPQFIFQYYEEEERQRGNFPDRFSGHQFPNYSSELNVNALLLGDSALYLCASSPGDRATEAFFGQGTRLTVV.

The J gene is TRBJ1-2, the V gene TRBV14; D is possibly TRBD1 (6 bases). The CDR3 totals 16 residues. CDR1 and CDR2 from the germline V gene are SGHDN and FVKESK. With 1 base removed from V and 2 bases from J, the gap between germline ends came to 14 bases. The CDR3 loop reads CASSQGIRGLNYGYTF. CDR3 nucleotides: TGTGCCAGCAGCCAAGGTATCCGGGGGCTCAACTATGGCTACACCTTC.